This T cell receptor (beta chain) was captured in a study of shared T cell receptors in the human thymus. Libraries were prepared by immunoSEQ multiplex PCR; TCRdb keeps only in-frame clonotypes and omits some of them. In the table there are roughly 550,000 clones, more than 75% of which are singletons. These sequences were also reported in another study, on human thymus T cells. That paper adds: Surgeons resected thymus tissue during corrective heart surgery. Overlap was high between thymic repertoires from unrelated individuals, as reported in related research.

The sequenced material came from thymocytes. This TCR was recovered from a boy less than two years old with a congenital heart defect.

CDR3 region: CSVEWGTSGREGEQFF. The DNA for the CDR3 is TGCAGCGTTGAATGGGGGACTAGCGGGAGGGAGGGTGAGCAGTTCTTC. The chain employs TRBV29-1 and TRBJ2-1, with 16 bases lining up with TRBD2. The ends lost 2 bases at V and 9 bases at J; junction bases unmatched: 7. The germline V gene encodes CDR1 SQVTM and CDR2 ANQGSEA. CDR3 length equals 16 residues.